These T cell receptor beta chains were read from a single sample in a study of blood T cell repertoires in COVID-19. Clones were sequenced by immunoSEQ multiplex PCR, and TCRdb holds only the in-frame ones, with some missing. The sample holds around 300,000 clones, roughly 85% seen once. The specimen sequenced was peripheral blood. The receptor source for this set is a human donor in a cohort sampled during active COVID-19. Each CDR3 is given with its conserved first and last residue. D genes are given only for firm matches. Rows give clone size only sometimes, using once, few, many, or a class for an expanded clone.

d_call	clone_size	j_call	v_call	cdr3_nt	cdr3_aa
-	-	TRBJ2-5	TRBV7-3	TGTGCCAGCAGCTTAAACTCAGGGAAACAAGAGACCCAGTACTTC	CASSLNSGKQETQYF
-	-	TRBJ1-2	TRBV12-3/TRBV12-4	TGTGCCAGCAGTTTCGGGGTATTCGGTGGCTACACCTTC	CASSFGVFGGYTF
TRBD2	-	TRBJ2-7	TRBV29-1	TGCAGCGCCCAAAGTCGGGGGGGCGAGTACGAGCAGTACTTC	CSAQSRGGEYEQYF
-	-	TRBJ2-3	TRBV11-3	TGTGCCAGCAGCTTAGGGCGGAGCACAGATACGCAGTATTTT	CASSLGRSTDTQYF
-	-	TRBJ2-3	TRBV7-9	TGTGCCAGCAGACACCAGCGGTTTTCTAGCACAGATACGCAGTATTTT	CASRHQRFSSTDTQYF
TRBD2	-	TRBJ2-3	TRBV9	TGTGCCAGCAGCGTAGGACCGGGGGGGCCTTTTTTGTCAGATACGCAGTATTTT	CASSVGPGGPFLSDTQYF
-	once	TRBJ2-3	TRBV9	TGTGCCAGCAGCGTAAGGATAGTGAGGGGGGGCTCCACAGATACGCAGTATTTT	CASSVRIVRGGSTDTQYF
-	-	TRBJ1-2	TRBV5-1	TGCGCCAGCAGCTTCAACCCAGGGGCTAACTATGGCTACACCTTC	CASSFNPGANYGYTF
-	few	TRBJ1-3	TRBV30	TGTGCCTGGAACCGCGGGGGAGCTGGAAACACCATATATTTT	CAWNRGGAGNTIYF
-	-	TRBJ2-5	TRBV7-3	TGTGCCAGCAGCCCAACCGGGTTCTACCAAGAGACCCAGTACTTC	CASSPTGFYQETQYF
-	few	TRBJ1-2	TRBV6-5	TGTGCCAGCAGTTACAGTGGGTTGAACGGGGGCTACACCTTC	CASSYSGLNGGYTF
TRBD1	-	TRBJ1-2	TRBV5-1	TGCGCCAGCAGCTTGTTACAGGGACAGGATGGCTACACCTTC	CASSLLQGQDGYTF
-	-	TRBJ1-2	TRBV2	TGTGCCAGCAGTCCCCTGCCCAATGGGGGGGCGAATGGCTACACCTTC	CASSPLPNGGANGYTF
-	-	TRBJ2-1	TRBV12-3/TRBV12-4	TGTGCCAGCAGTCCGGGAAGCCACAATGAGCAGTTCTTC	CASSPGSHNEQFF
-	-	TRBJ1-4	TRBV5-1	TGCGCCAGCAGCTTACAGGCAACTAATGAAAAACTGTTTTTT	CASSLQATNEKLFF
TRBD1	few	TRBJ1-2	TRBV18	TGTGCCAGCTCACCCGACAGGGGTTATGGCTACACCTTC	CASSPDRGYGYTF
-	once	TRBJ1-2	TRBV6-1	TGTGCCAGCAGTGAACCACCCCTGGGCAGATCGGTCACCTTC	CASSEPPLGRSVTF